A single sample gave rise to the 20 T cell receptor beta chains below, sequenced in a study of cytomegalovirus exposure and HLA in healthy donors. The PCR ran on 60 Vbeta and 13 Jbeta primers. Produced via immunoSEQ multiplex PCR; TCRdb's table is partial and in-frame only. The sample has more than 150,000 clones, 79% seen once. Sequenced: PBMCs. The origin of the receptors is a girl aged 5 to 17 in good health and CMV-seropositive.

J is TRBJ1-5 and V is TRBV4-1; D is ambiguous. The germline V and J ends were trimmed by 3 bases and 2 bases, with 17 bases remaining between them. Germline CDR1 reads MGHRA; CDR2 reads YSYEKL. The CDR3 totals 17 residues. CDR3 loop: CASSQSLGRVGNQPQHF. The CDR3 bases are TGCGCCAGCAGCCAGTCCCTCGGGAGGGTCGGCAATCAGCCCCAGCATTTT.

The rearrangement uses TRBV5-4 and TRBJ1-3; 10 positions agree with TRBD1. The junction had 9 bases not matched to a gene; V was cut back by 1 base and J by 2 bases. This CDR3 contains 18 residues. The germline V gene encodes CDR1 SGHNT and CDR2 YYREEE (reference sequence). The CDR3 protein is CASSLKGQGMEAGNTIYF. DNA for the CDR3: TGTGCCAGCAGCTTGAAGGGACAGGGGATGGAAGCTGGAAACACCATATATTTT. The variable domain in full, with the rest retrieved from reference TRBV5-4 and TRBJ1-3, is ETGVTQSPTHLIKTRGQQVTLRCSSQSGHNTVSWYQQALGQGPQFIFQYYREEENGRGNFPPRFSGLQFPNYSSELNVNALELDDSALYLCASSLKGQGMEAGNTIYFGEGSWLTVV.

This rearrangement joins TRBV18 to TRBJ2-7; the D gene is possibly TRBD1 (5 bases). Trimming cost V 3 bases and J 3 bases, with 15 bases left between them. Germline CDR1 and CDR2: KGHSH and LQKENI. CDR3 length: 15 residues. In nucleotides, the CDR3 is TGTGCCAGCTCACCTATACCGACAGAAAGCTACGAGCAGTACTTC. This translates into CASSPIPTESYEQYF.

This clone occurred a few times. This chain links TRBV2 with TRBJ1-5; D call uncertain. The CDR3 spans 13 residues. The V gene lost 4 bases and the J gene lost 1 base, with 5 bases spanning the gap. Germline loops: CDR1 SNHLY, CDR2 FYNNEI. CDR3 bases: TGTGCCAGCAGTGGAGAAAGCAATCAGCCCCAGCATTTT. Its protein product is CASSGESNQPQHF.

The chain has TRBV15 and TRBJ1-6; D is unresolved. This CDR3 spans 14 amino acids. The V gene lost 5 bases and the J gene lost 0 bases, with 5 bases spanning the gap. From germline, CDR1 is LNHNV and CDR2 YYDKDF (reference sequence). CDR3 bases: TGTGCCACCAGCCTTCGCTCCTATAATTCACCCCTCCACTTT. Protein: CATSLRSYNSPLHF.

The chain is built from TRBV5-6 and TRBJ2-1; no clear D gene. This CDR3 spans 16 amino acids. Germline V gene lookup returns CDR1 SGHDT and CDR2 YYEEEE. The V gene lost 0 bases and the J gene lost 4 bases, with 14 bases spanning the gap. In DNA form, the CDR3 reads TGTGCCAGCAGCTTGGGCGCCGATAATGCTTACAATGAGCAGTTCTTC. Protein sequence: CASSLGADNAYNEQFF.

This rearrangement joins TRBV27 to TRBJ1-5; maybe TRBD1 (6 bases). V gave up 3 bases and J gave up 2 bases, with 14 bases separating them. Per the germline V gene, CDR1 is MNHEY and CDR2 is SMNVEV (reference sequence). This CDR3 has 16 amino acids. CDR3 nucleotides: TGTGCCAGCAGTTTTTTGTCGGCAGGGGGCAATCAGCCCCAGCATTTT. Its protein is CASSFLSAGGNQPQHF.

This chain joins TRBV30 and TRBJ1-6; D possibly corresponds to TRBD1 (5 bases). This CDR3 has 14 amino acids. CDR1 is GTSNPN and CDR2 is SVGIG in the germline V gene (reference sequence). Trimming pared 1 base from V and 9 bases from J, leaving 13 bases between. The CDR3 nucleotides are TGTGCCTGGAGTGAAGGGCAGGGAGGTTCACCCCTCCACTTT. It encodes CAWSEGQGGSPLHF.

The rearrangement uses TRBV13 and TRBJ2-7; D unresolved. Per the germline V gene, CDR1 is PRHDT and CDR2 is FYEKMQ (reference sequence). The CDR3 totals 11 residues. Trimming shortened V by 5 bases and J by 0 bases, and 2 bases separated the two germline ends. For the CDR3, the DNA is TGTGCCAGCAGCCACTCCTACGAGCAGTACTTC. Translating gives CASSHSYEQYF.

The chain couples TRBV30 to TRBJ2-2, with a possible D match to TRBD2 (6 bases). Germline CDR1 GTSNPN, CDR2 SVGIG (reference sequence). V was shortened by 3 bases and J by 3 bases, with 11 bases between the two germline ends. The CDR3 extends over 14 amino acids. The CDR3 is CAWSYGEDTGELFF. Here the CDR3 DNA reads TGTGCCTGGAGCTACGGGGAGGACACCGGGGAGCTGTTTTTT.

The chain has TRBV5-6 and TRBJ1-6, with D unresolved. The CDR3 covers 16 residues. Germline CDR1 reads SGHDT; CDR2 reads YYEEEE. The V gene lost 4 bases and the J gene lost 8 bases, with 19 bases spanning the gap. The CDR3 sequence is CASSPLQEDIDSPLHF. The DNA for the CDR3 is TGTGCCAGCAGCCCTCTCCAGGAAGACATAGATTCACCCCTCCACTTT.

There are a few counts of this clone. The rearrangement links TRBV6-6 to TRBJ2-7; 10 bases agree with TRBD2. Germline assignment: CDR1 MNHNY and CDR2 SVGAGI (reference sequence). The CDR3 loop spans 15 amino acids. V shed 8 bases and J 2 bases; nucleotides not matched to a gene: 9. Here the CDR3 reads CASRSGGNHPYEQYF. The DNA for the CDR3 is TGTGCCAGCCGTAGCGGGGGGAACCATCCCTACGAGCAGTACTTC.

V usage is TRBV14 and J usage is TRBJ1-2, with D hard to call. From germline, CDR1 is SGHDN and CDR2 FVKESK. CDR3 length: 15 amino acids. Trimming cost V 0 bases and J 8 bases, with 16 bases left between them. This chain's CDR3 is CASSQDVGRWEGYTF. The CDR3 DNA follows: TGTGCCAGCAGCCAAGATGTGGGCAGATGGGAGGGCTACACCTTC.

In its sample, this clone was seen many times. The chain couples TRBV19 to TRBJ1-6, with TRBD1 as a possible D gene (5 bases). Germline V gene sequence: CDR1 LNHDA, CDR2 SQIVND (reference sequence). Trimming stripped 5 bases from V and 4 bases from J, with 15 bases between. This CDR3 has 16 residues. CDR3 DNA sequence: TGTGCCAGTAGTCTGGAGGGGATCGGTTATAATTCACCCCTCCACTTT. This encodes CASSLEGIGYNSPLHF.

The chain links TRBV10-3 to TRBJ1-5; 8 bases fit TRBD1. Germline V CDR1 and CDR2: ENHRY, SYGVKD. This CDR3 is 13 amino acids long. The V gene end was trimmed by 6 bases and the J gene end by 5 bases; junction bases not matched to a gene: 3. This chain's CDR3 is CAIRQGVDQPQHF. DNA for the CDR3: TGTGCCATCAGACAGGGGGTAGATCAGCCCCAGCATTTT.

The chain joins TRBV6-1 to TRBJ1-5; no firm D call. The CDR3 runs 14 residues. Trimming stripped 4 bases from V and 2 bases from J, with 9 bases between. The germline V gene encodes CDR1 MNHNS and CDR2 SASEGT. CDR3 in amino acids: CASSGKEGNQPQHF. The DNA for the CDR3 is TGTGCCAGCAGTGGGAAGGAGGGCAATCAGCCCCAGCATTTT.

The chain is built from TRBV19 and TRBJ2-5; tentatively, D is TRBD1 (6 bases). The CDR3 runs to 13 residues. The ends were cut back, 3 bases at V and 5 bases at J, with 10 bases in the middle. In germline, CDR1 is LNHDA, CDR2 SQIVND (reference sequence). The CDR3 bases are TGTGCCAGTAGTATCCTAAGGGGGGAGACCCAGTACTTC. This encodes CASSILRGETQYF.

The V gene is TRBV9, the J gene TRBJ1-2, with D tentatively TRBD1 (6 bases). The CDR3 has 14 amino acids. Germline CDR1 reads SGDLS; CDR2 reads YYNGEE. The germline V and J ends were trimmed by 0 bases and 4 bases, with 10 bases remaining between them. The CDR3 loop reads CASSVDRAGYGYTF. The CDR3 DNA reads as TGTGCCAGCAGCGTAGACAGGGCGGGCTATGGCTACACCTTC.

This clone has a handful of counts. The chain carries TRBV27 and TRBJ1-6, with 7 bases aligning to TRBD1. V lost 5 bases, J lost 11 bases, and 6 bases stayed unmatched. The CDR3 contains 13 residues. Per the germline V gene, CDR1 is MNHEY and CDR2 is SMNVEV (reference sequence). CDR3 loop: CASSPDRETPLHF. CDR3 coding DNA: TGTGCCAGCAGTCCTGACAGGGAAACACCCCTCCACTTT.

The chain combines TRBV4-1 with TRBJ2-6; D is uncertain. Trimming pared 1 base from V and 0 bases from J, leaving 4 bases between. The CDR3 is 15 amino acids. CDR1 and CDR2 from the germline V gene are MGHRA and YSYEKL. The CDR3 DNA reads as TGCGCCAGCAGCCAAGGCAGCTCTGGGGCCAACGTCCTGACTTTC. It encodes CASSQGSSGANVLTF.